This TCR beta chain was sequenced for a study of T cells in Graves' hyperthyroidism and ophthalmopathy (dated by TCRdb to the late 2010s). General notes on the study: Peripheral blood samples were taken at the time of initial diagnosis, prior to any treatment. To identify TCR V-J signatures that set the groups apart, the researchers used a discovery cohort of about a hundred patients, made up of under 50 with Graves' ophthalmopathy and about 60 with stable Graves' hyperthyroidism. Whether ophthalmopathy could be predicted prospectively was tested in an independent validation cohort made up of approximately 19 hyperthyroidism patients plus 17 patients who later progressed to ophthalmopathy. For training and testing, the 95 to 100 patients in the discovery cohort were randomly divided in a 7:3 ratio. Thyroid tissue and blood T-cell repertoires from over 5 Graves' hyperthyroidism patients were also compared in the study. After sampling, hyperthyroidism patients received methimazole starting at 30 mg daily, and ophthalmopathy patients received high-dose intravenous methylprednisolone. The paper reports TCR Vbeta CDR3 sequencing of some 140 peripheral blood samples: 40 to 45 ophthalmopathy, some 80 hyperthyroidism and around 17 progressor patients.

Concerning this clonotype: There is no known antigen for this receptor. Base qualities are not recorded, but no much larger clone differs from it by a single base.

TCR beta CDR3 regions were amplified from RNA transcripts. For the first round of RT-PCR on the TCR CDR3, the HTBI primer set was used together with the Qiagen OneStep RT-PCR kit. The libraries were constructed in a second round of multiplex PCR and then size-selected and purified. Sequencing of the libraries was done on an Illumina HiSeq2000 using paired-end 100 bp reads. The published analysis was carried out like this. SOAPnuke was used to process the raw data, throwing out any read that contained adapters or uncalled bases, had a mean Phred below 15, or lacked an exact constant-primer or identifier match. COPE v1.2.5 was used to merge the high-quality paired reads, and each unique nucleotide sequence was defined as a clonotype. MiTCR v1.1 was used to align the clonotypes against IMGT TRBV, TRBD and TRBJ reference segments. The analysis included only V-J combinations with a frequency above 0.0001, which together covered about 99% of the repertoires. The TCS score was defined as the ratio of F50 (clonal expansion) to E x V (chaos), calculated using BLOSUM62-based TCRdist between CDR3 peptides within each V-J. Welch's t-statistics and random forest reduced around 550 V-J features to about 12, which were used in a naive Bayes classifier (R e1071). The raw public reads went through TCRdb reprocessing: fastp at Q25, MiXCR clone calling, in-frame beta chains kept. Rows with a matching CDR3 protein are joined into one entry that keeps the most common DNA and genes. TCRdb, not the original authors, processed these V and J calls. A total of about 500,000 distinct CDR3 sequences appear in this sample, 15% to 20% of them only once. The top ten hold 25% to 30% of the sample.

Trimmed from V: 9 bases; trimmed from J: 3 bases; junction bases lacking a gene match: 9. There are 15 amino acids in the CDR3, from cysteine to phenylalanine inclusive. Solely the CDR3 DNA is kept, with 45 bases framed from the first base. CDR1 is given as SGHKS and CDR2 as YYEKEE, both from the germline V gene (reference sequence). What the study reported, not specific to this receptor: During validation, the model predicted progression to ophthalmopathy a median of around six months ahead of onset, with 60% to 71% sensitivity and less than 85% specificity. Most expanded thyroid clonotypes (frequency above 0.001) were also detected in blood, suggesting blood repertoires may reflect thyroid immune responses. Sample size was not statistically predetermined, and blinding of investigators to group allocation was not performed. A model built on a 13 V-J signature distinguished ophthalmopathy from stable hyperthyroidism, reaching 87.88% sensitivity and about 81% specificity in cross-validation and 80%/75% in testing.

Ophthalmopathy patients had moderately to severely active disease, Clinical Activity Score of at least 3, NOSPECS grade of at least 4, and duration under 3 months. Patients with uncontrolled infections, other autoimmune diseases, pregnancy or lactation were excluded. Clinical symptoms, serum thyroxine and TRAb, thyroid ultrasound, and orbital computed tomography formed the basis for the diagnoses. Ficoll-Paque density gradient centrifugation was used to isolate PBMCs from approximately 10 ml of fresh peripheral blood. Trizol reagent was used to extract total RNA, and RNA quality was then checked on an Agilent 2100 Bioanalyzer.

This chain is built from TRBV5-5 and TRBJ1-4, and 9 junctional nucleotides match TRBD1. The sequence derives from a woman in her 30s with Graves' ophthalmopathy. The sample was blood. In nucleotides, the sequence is TGTGCCACCCGCACAGGGGGCTGGGCTAATGAAAAACTGTTTTTT. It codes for CATRTGGWANEKLFF.